One T cell receptor (beta chain) is described in this entry. Antigen: not known. The sample is drawn from a study of a mutant IDH1 vaccine in newly diagnosed glioma. On the study more broadly: Patients received eight vaccinations in weeks 1, 3, 5, 7, 11, 15, 19, 23. Broader study findings: Pseudoprogression seemingly bore no relation to changes in top peripheral T cell clonotypes.

Only in-frame clones appear in the TCRdb table, and some are missing; sequencing was by immunoSEQ multiplex PCR. Here the sample spans over 60,000 clones, around nine tenths being singletons. The time point denotes: week 11, during vaccination. Vaccinated patients received 300 ug of mutant IDH1 20-mer peptide per dose, with topical imiquimod. Patients carried new grade 3 or 4 IDH1-mutant astrocytomas lacking nuclear ATRX. Germline V gene sequence: CDR1 SEHNR, CDR2 FQNEAQ (reference sequence). V shed 6 bases and J shed 7 bases, with 19 bases lying between them. This CDR3 is 14 amino acids long. The sample was PBMCs, taken from a glioma patient whose treatment included an IDH1 peptide vaccine. The rearrangement uses TRBV7-9 and TRBJ2-7; D not resolved. This receptor was obtained from a man between 40 and 49 years old with glioma. In DNA, the CDR3 is TGTGCCAGCAGTACAACTCATGTATCCGCGGAGCAGTACGTC. It codes for CASSTTHVSAEQYV.